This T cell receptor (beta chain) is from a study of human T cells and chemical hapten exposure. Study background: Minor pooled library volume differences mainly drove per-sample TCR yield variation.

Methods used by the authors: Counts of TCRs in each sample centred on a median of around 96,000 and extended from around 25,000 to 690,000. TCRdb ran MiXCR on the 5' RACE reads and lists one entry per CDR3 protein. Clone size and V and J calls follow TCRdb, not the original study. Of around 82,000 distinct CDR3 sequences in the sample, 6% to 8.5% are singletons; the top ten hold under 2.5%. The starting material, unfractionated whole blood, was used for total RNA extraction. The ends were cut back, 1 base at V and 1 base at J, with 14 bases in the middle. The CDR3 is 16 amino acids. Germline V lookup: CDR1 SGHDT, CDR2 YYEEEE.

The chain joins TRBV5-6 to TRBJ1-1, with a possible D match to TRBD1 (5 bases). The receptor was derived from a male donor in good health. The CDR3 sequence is CASSLQWTNKNTEAFF. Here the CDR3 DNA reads TGTGCCAGCAGCTTGCAATGGACAAACAAGAACACTGAAGCTTTCTTT.